This passage covers 6 T cell receptor beta chains from one sample sequenced in a study of T-cell reconstitution after alpha-beta-depleted transplantation in children. Unique molecular identifiers were built into the TCRbeta library. TCRdb processed the PCR reads anew with MiXCR; each CDR3 protein has one entry. The sample contains some 200,000 distinct CDR3 sequences, about 7% of which appear only once. The specimen was PBMCs, collected before TCRalphabeta/CD19-depleted stem cell transplant. All receptors come from a boy aged 2-9 years with acute lymphoblastic leukemia, due to receive a stem cell transplant.

The V gene is TRBV12-3 or TRBV12-4, the J gene TRBJ1-1; 7 nucleotides align to TRBD1. Trimming removed 6 bases from V and 1 base from J; junction bases left unmatched: 2. There are 13 residues in the CDR3. CDR3 protein: CASRQGRNTEAFF. CDR3 bases: TGTGCCAGCAGACAGGGGAGGAACACTGAAGCTTTCTTT.

The chain combines TRBV28 with TRBJ2-3; possibly TRBD1 or TRBD2 for D (5 bases each). Germline V gene data show CDR1 as MDHEN and CDR2 as SYDVKM. The CDR3 consists of 16 residues. The V and J ends lost 3 bases and 4 bases respectively, with 17 bases between them. Here the CDR3 DNA reads TGTGCCAGCAGTTTTCCCGGGACGGGGAGATCAGATACGCAGTATTTT. Translating it yields CASSFPGTGRSDTQYF. Full variable domain (remainder filled in from reference TRBV28 and TRBJ2-3): DVKVTQSSRYLVKRTGEKVFLECVQDMDHENMFWYRQDPGLGLRLIYFSYDVKMKEKGDIPEGYSVSREKKERFSLILESASTNQTSMYLCASSFPGTGRSDTQYFGPGTRLTVL.

This clonotype was found many times. The chain is built from TRBV20-1 and TRBJ1-1, with 7 positions matching TRBD1. Germline values: CDR1 DFQATT, CDR2 SNEGSKA (reference sequence). V trimming: 6 bases; J trimming: 3 bases; junction bases outside the gene matches: 4. The CDR3 loop spans 12 amino acids. The CDR3, as DNA: TGCAGTGCCACCGACAGGGACACTGAAGCTTTCTTT. It translates to CSATDRDTEAFF.

This clonotype has ten or more counts. This sequence joins TRBV6-6 and TRBJ2-1, with 10 positions matching TRBD2. The V gene end was trimmed by 6 bases and the J gene end by 9 bases; junction bases not matched to a gene: 5. The CDR3 runs to 13 residues. Germline CDR1 reads MNHNY; CDR2 reads SVGAGI (reference sequence). The CDR3 nucleotides read TGTGCCAGCAGAAGCGGGGGGGCCCCTGAGCAGTTCTTC. It translates to CASRSGGAPEQFF.

In this sample, this clonotype turned up a few times. CDR3 protein: CASSWGGGRNNEQFF. CDR3 bases: TGTGCCAGCAGCTGGGGCGGGGGCAGAAACAATGAGCAGTTCTTC. V is TRBV5-4 and J is TRBJ2-1, with D possibly being TRBD2 (7 bases). V lost 3 bases and J lost 5, with 15 bases in between. Germline V gene sequence: CDR1 SGHNT, CDR2 YYREEE (reference sequence). CDR3 length: 15 residues.

This clonotype was seen a handful of times. The gene calls are TRBV2 and TRBJ1-5, with a weak D call TRBD1 (6 bases). CDR1 is SNHLY, CDR2 FYNNEI, per germline. The CDR3 is 13 residues long. The V end was cut by 4 bases, the J end by 8 bases, with 12 bases between. The CDR3 DNA is TGTGCCAGCAGTGTTGGGGGCAGGGAGCCCCAGCATTTT. This sequence encodes CASSVGGREPQHF.